The 12 T cell receptor beta chains below all came from one sample that was sequenced in a study of blood T cell repertoires in COVID-19. Generated by immunoSEQ multiplex PCR, the TCRdb table keeps only in-frame clones and is missing some. The data hold 250,000 to 350,000 clones, with 80% to 90% observed a single time. The sequenced sample consisted of peripheral blood. The receptors were gathered from a woman aged 45-65 years with acute or convalescent COVID-19.

The rearrangement uses TRBV7-9 and TRBJ2-7, with 7 bases aligning to TRBD2. The junction had 14 bases not matched to a gene; V was cut back by 2 bases and J by 4 bases. This CDR3 contains 17 residues. Per the germline V gene, CDR1 is SEHNR and CDR2 is FQNEAQ (reference sequence). This CDR3 is CASSLIGREGVRYEQYF. The CDR3 DNA is TGTGCCAGCAGCTTAATCGGCAGGGAGGGAGTTAGGTACGAGCAGTACTTC.

The chain carries TRBV21-1 and TRBJ2-7; the table assigns TRBD2, which was not confirmed against the DNA. TRBV21-1 constitutes a pseudogene. The CDR3 has 14 residues. The CDR3 sequence: CASSKPGVWHEQYV. The CDR3 bases are TGTGCCAGCAGCAAGCCGGGGGTTTGGCACGAGCAGTACGTC.

The chain links TRBV7-9 to TRBJ2-1; the match to TRBD2 covers 13 bases. The CDR3 has 15 amino acids. V shed 4 bases, J shed 10 bases, and the junction held 7 bases outside the gene matches. CDR1 and CDR2 (germline): SEHNR, FQNEAQ (reference sequence). This CDR3 is CASSSGLAGDREQFF. CDR3 bases: TGTGCCAGCAGCTCCGGACTAGCGGGGGACCGCGAGCAGTTCTTC.

The chain carries TRBV5-1 and TRBJ1-1, with a weak D call TRBD1 (5 bases). Germline V lookup: CDR1 SGHRS, CDR2 YFSETQ. The CDR3 has 14 amino acids. The V and J ends lost 7 bases and 5 bases respectively, with 18 bases between them. In nucleotides, the CDR3 is TGCGCCAGCGGCCAGGAGGGGCTAGAGACTGAAGCTTTCTTT. Amino acid sequence: CASGQEGLETEAFF.

V gene TRBV4-3 combines with J gene TRBJ2-1, with TRBD2 matching over 14 bases. Germline V gene lookup returns CDR1 LGHNA and CDR2 YSLEER. J lost 7 bases, V lost 0 bases, and 5 bases had no gene match. This CDR3 has 17 amino acids. The CDR3 sequence is CASSQDRGLAGDNEQFF. The DNA of the CDR3 is TGCGCCAGCAGCCAAGACAGGGGACTAGCGGGAGATAATGAGCAGTTCTTC.

This chain connects TRBV6-5 to TRBJ1-2, with a tentative D call TRBD1 (6 bases). The CDR3 has 12 amino acids. V was trimmed by 8 bases and J by 6 bases, leaving 13 bases between them. Germline V gene sequence: CDR1 MNHEY, CDR2 SVGAGI. CDR3 loop: CASREAGDGYTF. DNA for the CDR3: TGTGCCAGCCGGGAGGCAGGGGATGGCTACACCTTC.

J is TRBJ1-1 and V is TRBV3-1 (or the pseudogene TRBV3-2); D remains ambiguous. CDR3 length: 13 amino acids. The V gene lost 4 bases and the J gene lost 3 bases, with 9 bases spanning the gap. CDR1 and CDR2 (germline): LGHDT, YNNKEL (reference sequence). The CDR3 region is CASSLGLDTEAFF. In nucleotides, the CDR3 is TGTGCCAGCAGCCTCGGACTTGACACTGAAGCTTTCTTT.

The chain carries TRBV7-6 and TRBJ2-5, with 8 bases fitting TRBD1. The CDR3 extends over 13 amino acids. Germline assignment: CDR1 SGHVS and CDR2 FNYEAQ. V gave up 2 bases and J gave up 5 bases; unmatched junction bases: 1. The CDR3 spells CASSLQGAETQYF. In nucleotides, the CDR3 is TGTGCCAGCAGCTTACAGGGGGCTGAGACCCAGTACTTC.

This clone came up a few times. The genes are TRBV4-3 and TRBJ1-2; D gene ambiguous. This CDR3 has 13 residues. The ends were cut back, 2 bases at V and 6 bases at J, with 10 bases in the middle. The V gene's germline CDR1 is LGHNA and CDR2 YSLEER. The CDR3 loop is CASSQTYEDGYTF. The CDR3 DNA sequence: TGCGCCAGCAGCCAAACGTACGAGGATGGCTACACCTTC.

This clone was detected once. The genes are TRBV11-2 and TRBJ2-1; a possible D gene is TRBD2 (5 bases). CDR3 length: 12 residues. Trimming took 5 bases from V and 9 from J, leaving 11 bases between them. CDR1 is SGHAT, CDR2 FQNNGV, per germline. Written as DNA, the CDR3 is TGTGCCAGCAGCCGTCTGGCGGGTGAGCAGTTCTTC. It specifies CASSRLAGEQFF.

The chain couples TRBV2 to TRBJ2-1; possible D gene TRBD1, 6 bases. V was clipped by 5 bases and J by 9 bases, with 11 bases between them. In germline, CDR1 is SNHLY, CDR2 FYNNEI. CDR3 length equals 12 residues. This CDR3 reads CASSSGVSEQFF. Here the CDR3 DNA reads TGTGCCAGCAGTTCAGGGGTGAGTGAGCAGTTCTTC.

V is TRBV2 and J is TRBJ1-1; D is perhaps TRBD1 (5 bases). Trimming shortened V by 3 bases and J by 4 bases, and 9 bases separated the two germline ends. This CDR3 comprises 13 residues. Germline CDR1 reads SNHLY; CDR2 reads FYNNEI. Here the CDR3 DNA reads TGTGCCAGCAGTGACAGGGTGGCCACTGAAGCTTTCTTT. This gives the protein CASSDRVATEAFF.